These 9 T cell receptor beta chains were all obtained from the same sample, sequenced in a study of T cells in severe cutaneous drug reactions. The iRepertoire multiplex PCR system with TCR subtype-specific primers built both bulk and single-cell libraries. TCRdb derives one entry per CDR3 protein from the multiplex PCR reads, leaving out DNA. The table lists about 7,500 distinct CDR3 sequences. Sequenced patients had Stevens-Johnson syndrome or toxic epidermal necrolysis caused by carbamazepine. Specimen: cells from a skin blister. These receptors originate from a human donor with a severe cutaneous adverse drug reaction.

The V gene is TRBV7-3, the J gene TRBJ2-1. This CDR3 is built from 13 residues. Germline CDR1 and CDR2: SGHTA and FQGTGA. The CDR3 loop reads CASSLTRINEQFF.

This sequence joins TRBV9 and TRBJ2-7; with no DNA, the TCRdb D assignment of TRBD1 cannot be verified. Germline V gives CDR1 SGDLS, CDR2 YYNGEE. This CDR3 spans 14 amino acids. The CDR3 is CASSYRTGGYEQYF. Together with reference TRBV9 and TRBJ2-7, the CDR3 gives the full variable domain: DSGVTQTPKHLITATGQRVTLRCSPRSGDLSVYWYQQSLDQGLQFLIQYYNGEERAKGNILERFSAQQFPDLHSELNLSSLELGDSALYFCASSYRTGGYEQYFGPGTRLTVT.

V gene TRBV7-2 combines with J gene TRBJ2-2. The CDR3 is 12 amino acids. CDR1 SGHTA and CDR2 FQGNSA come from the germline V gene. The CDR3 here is CASTHAPGELFF.

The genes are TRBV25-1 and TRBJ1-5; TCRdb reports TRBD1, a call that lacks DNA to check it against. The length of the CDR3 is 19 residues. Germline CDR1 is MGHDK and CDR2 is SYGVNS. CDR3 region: CASSDSRTGDPYSNQPQHF.

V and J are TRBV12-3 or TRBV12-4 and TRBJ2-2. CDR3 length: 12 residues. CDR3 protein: CASSGRGGELFF.

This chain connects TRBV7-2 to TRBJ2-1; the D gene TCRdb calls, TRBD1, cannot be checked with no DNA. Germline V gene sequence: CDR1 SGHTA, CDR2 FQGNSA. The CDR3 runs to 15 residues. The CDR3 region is CASSLRAGAMNEQFF.

CDR3 amino acids: CASHPFAGSTDTQYF. The V call is TRBV28, the J call TRBJ2-3; lacking DNA, the TRBD1 call made by TCRdb goes unchecked. The germline gives CDR1 MDHEN, CDR2 SYDVKM. The CDR3 is 15 amino acids. The full variable domain, completed using reference TRBV28 and TRBJ2-3, is DVKVTQSSRYLVKRTGEKVFLECVQDMDHENMFWYRQDPGLGLRLIYFSYDVKMKEKGDIPEGYSVSREKKERFSLILESASTNQTSMYLCASHPFAGSTDTQYFGPGTRLTVL.

The CDR3: CASTPGVPEQFF. The rearrangement uses TRBV6-2 or TRBV6-3 and TRBJ2-1; the TCRdb D gene call, TRBD1, has no DNA to confirm it. This CDR3 spans 12 amino acids. Per the germline V gene, CDR1 is MNHEY and CDR2 is SVGEGT.

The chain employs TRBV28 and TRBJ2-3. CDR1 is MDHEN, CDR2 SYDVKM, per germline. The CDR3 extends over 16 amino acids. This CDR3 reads CASSLSLLGGTDTQYF.